The sequence of this T cell receptor (beta chain) was determined in a study of blood T cell repertoires in COVID-19. TCRdb keeps only in-frame clones here, not all; method: immunoSEQ multiplex PCR. The sample records 240,000 or so clones, 70% to 85% being singletons. Trimming took off 4 bases at V and 2 bases at J, with 8 bases between the two ends. CDR1 and CDR2 (germline): MGHDK, SYGVNS. The CDR3 sequence is 13 residues long. This sequence originates from a woman older than 75 with acute or convalescent COVID-19. The chain is built from TRBV25-1 and TRBJ2-5, with D perhaps TRBD2 (5 bases). The sample comprised peripheral blood. The CDR3 sequence: CASSVGGQETQYF. CDR3 nucleotides: TGTGCCAGCAGTGTAGGCGGGCAAGAGACCCAGTACTTC.